Below, one TCR beta chain is given with its context. This clone was observed a handful of times. No cognate antigen has been identified for it. No much larger clone exists at a distance of one base, and base qualities are not known. This entry is derived from a study of T cell responses to AZD1222 COVID-19 vaccine (dated by TCRdb to about 2021). As for the study more broadly: A total of 233 trial participants underwent TCR sequencing, of whom more than 200 had received two doses of AZD1222 and some 25 had received two doses of the MenACWY control vaccine. Trial participants were enrolled into age subgroups of 18-55, 56-69 and 70-plus years, which contained about 160, 30 and 59 TCR-sequenced participants, respectively. On the study overall, not on this receptor specifically: Epitopes outside the regions mutated in the B.1.351 and B.1.1.7 variants were reportedly recognized by nearly half of the unique spike-specific TCRs. Most participants were white British and females outnumbered males, and the authors suggested that clonal diversity may have been underestimated. Because no samples from the day 14 peak response were available, repertoires could be characterized only after the peak T cell response. CD4 TCRs associated with the vaccine covered the entire spike protein, and the dominant responses were in regions 160-218 and 743-854. Spike-specific TCR breadth and depth rose significantly after two AZD1222 doses compared with day 0 and with MenACWY recipients. In the small 56-69-year group, the increase in depth fell short of significance, most likely because of low power. Conclusions about previously exposed vaccinees were limited because only a handful of AZD1222 recipients were SARS-CoV-2 seropositive at baseline.

The CDR3 regions of human TCRbeta chains were analyzed by immunosequencing. In the original analysis: Repertoire TCRs were checked for matches against a reference library of SARS-CoV-2-specific TCRs that had been generated using the MIRA antigen-specificity platform. Breadth meant the fraction of unique TCRs that were SARS-CoV-2-associated, whereas depth meant the fraction of total T cells that were SARS-CoV-2-associated. Each spike-specific TCR was assigned to its reactive spike region and to a CD4 or CD8 class using the MIRA data. Log10-transformed breadth and depth values were compared by one-way ANOVA with Sidak's multiple comparisons tests. Held by TCRdb, this immuneACCESS table contains in-frame sequences only and omits some clones. Under half of the omission traces to an unresolved V gene where checked; the cause of the rest is unknown. The D gene and trimming were derived from the DNA, and the V and J assignments and clone size from that table. Recorded for this sample are over 130,000 clones; roughly nine tenths of them occurred a single time. The ten largest clones add up to roughly 10% of the sample.

The CDR3 runs 20 amino acids, cysteine and phenylalanine included. Of the read, only the CDR3 DNA is kept; its 60 bases are in frame from base 1. The germline V gene gives CDR1 as SGHNT and CDR2 as YENEEA. At the junction V is shortened by 0 bases and J by 0 bases; bases outside the gene matches: 8. This sample's time point label indicates: about 28 days (+/-7) after the second vaccine dose. AZD1222 recipients whose second dose came at about 4 weeks and those whose second dose came at about 12 weeks were combined into one group, since spike-specific TCR depth and breadth did not differ between the two schedules. Vaccinee samples were obtained from the UK trials COV001 and COV002, which included a single-blind randomized controlled phase 2/3 trial of AZD1222 (ChAdOx1 nCoV-19) in healthy adults. For TCRbeta chain sequencing, PBMC samples were collected from trial participants at day 0 and at day 28 after the second dose.

This receptor chain uses TRBV11-3 and TRBJ2-1; 13 bases in between match TRBD2. The sequences come from peripheral blood, collected 28 days after the second AZD1222 dose. This clonotype was obtained from an adult who received the AZD1222 COVID-19 vaccine. The bases are TGTGCCAGCAGCTTAGATGGGACTAGCGGGAATAAGAGCTCCTACAATGAGCAGTTCTTC. This yields the protein CASSLDGTSGNKSSYNEQFF.